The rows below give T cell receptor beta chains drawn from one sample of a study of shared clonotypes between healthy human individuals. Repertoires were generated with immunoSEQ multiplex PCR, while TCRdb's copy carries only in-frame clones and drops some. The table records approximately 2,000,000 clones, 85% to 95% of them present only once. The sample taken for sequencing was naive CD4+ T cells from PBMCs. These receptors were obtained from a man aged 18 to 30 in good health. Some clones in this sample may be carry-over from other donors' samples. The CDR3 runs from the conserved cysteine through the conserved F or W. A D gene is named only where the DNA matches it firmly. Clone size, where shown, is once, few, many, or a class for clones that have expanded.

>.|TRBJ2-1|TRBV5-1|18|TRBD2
TGCGCCAGCAGTTTGAGGGGCTCCGGGACTAGCGGTTACAATGAGCAGTTCTTC
CASSLRGSGTSGYNEQFF
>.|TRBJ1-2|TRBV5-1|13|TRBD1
TGCGCCAGCAGCTTGGACAGGGGCTATGGCTACACCTTC
CASSLDRGYGYTF
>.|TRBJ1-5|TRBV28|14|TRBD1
TGTGCCAGCAGCAAGACAGGGGGCAATCAGCCCCAGCATTTT
CASSKTGGNQPQHF
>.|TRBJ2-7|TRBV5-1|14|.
TGCGCCAGCAGCTTTACAGGGAACTCCTACGAGCAGTACTTC
CASSFTGNSYEQYF
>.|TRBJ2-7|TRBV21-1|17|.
TGTGCCAGCAGCAAATCCTATCCTAGGACAGGCCATCAGGTGCAGTACTTC
CASSKSYPRTGHQVQYF
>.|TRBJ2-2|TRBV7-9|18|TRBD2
TGTGCCAGCAGCTTAGGACGGCTAGCGGGGAAGAACACCGGGGAGCTGTTTTTT
CASSLGRLAGKNTGELFF
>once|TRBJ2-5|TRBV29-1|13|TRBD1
TGCAGCGTCCCCGGGACAGGGATGGAGACCCAGTACTTC
CSVPGTGMETQYF
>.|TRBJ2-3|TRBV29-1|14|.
TGCAGCGTTGCTTTGAGGCTCCTCAGGGATACGCAGTATTTT
CSVALRLLRDTQYF
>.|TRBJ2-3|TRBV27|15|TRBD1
TGTGCCAGCAGTTTAGCCGGGACAGGGAAGGATACGCAGTATTTT
CASSLAGTGKDTQYF
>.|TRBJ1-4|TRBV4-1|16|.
TGCGCCGGCAGCCAAGAGTGGATCCAGGGCGGGGAAAAACTGTTTTTT
CAGSQEWIQGGEKLFF
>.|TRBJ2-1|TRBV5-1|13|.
TGCGCCAGCAGCTTAGGAGCATTCAATGAGCAGTTCTTC
CASSLGAFNEQFF
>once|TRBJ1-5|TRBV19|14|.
TGTGCCAGTACCTATGGTTCGGGGAGCGAGCCCCAGCATTTT
CASTYGSGSEPQHF
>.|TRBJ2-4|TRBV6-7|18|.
TGTGCCAGCAGTTACGACAGTTCTGATGCCTTAGCCAAAAACATTCAGTACTTC
CASSYDSSDALAKNIQYF
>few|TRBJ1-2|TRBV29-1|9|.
TGCAGCGTTGAAGCTGGCTACACCTTC
CSVEAGYTF
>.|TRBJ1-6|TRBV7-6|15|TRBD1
TGTGCCAGCAGCCTTGGACAGGGGGCGAATTCACCCCTCCACTTT
CASSLGQGANSPLHF
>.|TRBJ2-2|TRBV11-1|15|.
TGTGCCAGCAGCTTAAGACAGTGGGACGCCGGGGAGCTGTTTTTT
CASSLRQWDAGELFF
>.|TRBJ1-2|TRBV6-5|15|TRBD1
TGTGCCAGCAGTTACTCGGGAGGGGGCTACTATGGCTACACCTTC
CASSYSGGGYYGYTF
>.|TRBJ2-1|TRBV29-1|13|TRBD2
TGCAGCGTCTCTAGCGGGGACACGAATGAGCAGTTCTTC
CSVSSGDTNEQFF
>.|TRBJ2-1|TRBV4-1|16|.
TGCGCTAGCAGCCAAGGCATTAGCGGATACTACAATGAGCAGTTCTTC
CASSQGISGYYNEQFF
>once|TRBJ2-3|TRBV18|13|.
TGTGCCAGCCACCTCTCGGGCACAGATACGCAGTATTTT
CASHLSGTDTQYF
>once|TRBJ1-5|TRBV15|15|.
TGTGCCACCAGCAGAGGACGGTTAGGTAGTCAGCCCCAGCATTTT
CATSRGRLGSQPQHF
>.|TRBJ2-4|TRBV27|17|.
TGTGCCAGCAGTTTTCTGGGACCGGCACTAGCCAAAAACATTCAGTACTTC
CASSFLGPALAKNIQYF
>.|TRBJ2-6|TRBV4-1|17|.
TGCGCCAGCAGCCAAAAACGGGCGGGGTCTGGGGCCAACGTCCTGACTTTC
CASSQKRAGSGANVLTF
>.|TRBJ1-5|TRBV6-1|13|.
TGTGTCACCGGGGGGGGCGCCGGTCAGCCCCAGCATTTT
CVTGGGAGQPQHF
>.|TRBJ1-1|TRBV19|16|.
TGTGCCAGTAGTATAGAAAGGCAGGGCGTTTACACTGAAGCTTTCTTT
CASSIERQGVYTEAFF
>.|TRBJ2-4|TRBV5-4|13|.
TGTGCCAGCAGCTTCCCCGACAAAAACATTCAGTACTTC
CASSFPDKNIQYF
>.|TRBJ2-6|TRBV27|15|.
TGTGCCAGCAGTGGCAGGGTGGATGGGGCCAACGTCCTGACTTTC
CASSGRVDGANVLTF
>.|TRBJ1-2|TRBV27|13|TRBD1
TGTGCCAGCAGCTCTGACAGGGTCTATGGCTACACCTTC
CASSSDRVYGYTF
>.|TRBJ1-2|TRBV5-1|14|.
TGCGCCAGCAGCTTGGATGAGGGAGTGAATGGCTACACCTTC
CASSLDEGVNGYTF
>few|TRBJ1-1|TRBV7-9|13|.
TGTGCCAGCAGCCCCCGCCGGGGGAATGAAGCTTTCTTT
CASSPRRGNEAFF
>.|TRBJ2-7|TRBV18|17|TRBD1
TGTGCCAGCTCAACCACTCGGGACAGAACTAAACCATACGAGCAGTACTTC
CASSTTRDRTKPYEQYF
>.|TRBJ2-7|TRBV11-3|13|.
TGTGCCAGCAGCCCGCCCGGGGGCTACGAGCAGTACTTC
CASSPPGGYEQYF
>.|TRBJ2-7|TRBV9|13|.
TGTGCCAGCAGCGTAGCCCCCGTAAGAGAGCAGTACTTC
CASSVAPVREQYF
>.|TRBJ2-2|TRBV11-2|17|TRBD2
TGTGCCAGCAGCTTAGTTTCGCGGGAGGGCCCCACCGGGGAGCTGTTTTTT
CASSLVSREGPTGELFF
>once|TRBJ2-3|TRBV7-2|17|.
TGTGCCAGCAGCTTATGGGGGGGGCAGGGACCCCCAGATACGCAGTATTTT
CASSLWGGQGPPDTQYF
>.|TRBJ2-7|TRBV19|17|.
TGTGCCAGTAGTATTGGCGGCGCAGTACCAGCCTCCTACGAGCAGTACTTC
CASSIGGAVPASYEQYF
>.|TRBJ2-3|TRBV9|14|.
TGTGCCAGCAGCGACTCCCGGGCGGCAGATACGCAGTATTTT
CASSDSRAADTQYF
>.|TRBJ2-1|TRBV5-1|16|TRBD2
TGCGCCAGCAGCTTGGGGAACCAGGGACTAGTCAATGAGCAGTTCTTC
CASSLGNQGLVNEQFF
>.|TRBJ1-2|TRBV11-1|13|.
TGTGCCAGCAGCTGGCAGGGGAACTATGGCTACACCTTC
CASSWQGNYGYTF
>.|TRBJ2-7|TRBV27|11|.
TGTGCCAGCTCTTCCCTCGACGAGCAGTACTTC
CASSSLDEQYF
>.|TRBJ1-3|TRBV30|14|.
TGTGCCTGGAGTGCGGGCCTGGGCGGAAACACCATATATTTT
CAWSAGLGGNTIYF
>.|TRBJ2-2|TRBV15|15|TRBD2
TGTGCCACCAGCAGAGTGGGACTAGCTGTCGGGGAGCTGTTTTTT
CATSRVGLAVGELFF
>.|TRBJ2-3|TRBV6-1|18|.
TGTGCCAGCAGTGGGGGCCGGGCTAGCACATGGGTCACAGATACGCAGTATTTT
CASSGGRASTWVTDTQYF
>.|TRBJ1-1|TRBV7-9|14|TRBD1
TGTGCCAGCAGCCTACTAAAGACAGGGGATGAAGCTTTCTTT
CASSLLKTGDEAFF
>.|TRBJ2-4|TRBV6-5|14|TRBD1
TGTGCCAGCAGTTATAAGGGACAGGGCTACATTCAGTACTTC
CASSYKGQGYIQYF
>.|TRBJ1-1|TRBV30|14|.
TGTGCCTCCAGCGCCGGACAAAGATGGGGTGAAGCTTTCTTT
CASSAGQRWGEAFF
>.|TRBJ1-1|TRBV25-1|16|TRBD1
TGTGCCAGCAGTGAATTAGGCCGAGGGGGCCCTCGTGAAGCTTTCTTT
CASSELGRGGPREAFF
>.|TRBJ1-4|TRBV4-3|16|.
TGCGCCAGCAGCCAAGATCGGCCCGGGAGGGACGAAAAACTGTTTTTT
CASSQDRPGRDEKLFF
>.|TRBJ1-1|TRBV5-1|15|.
TGCGCCAGCAGCTTGGCCGGCCGGGGTGGGACTGAAGCTTTCTTT
CASSLAGRGGTEAFF
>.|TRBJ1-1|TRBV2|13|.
TGTGCCAGCAGCGGACAGAAGAACACTGAAGCTTTCTTT
CASSGQKNTEAFF
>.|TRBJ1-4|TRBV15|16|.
TGTGCCACCAGCAGAGCCCTGGCAGCAACTAATGAAAAACTGTTTTTT
CATSRALAATNEKLFF
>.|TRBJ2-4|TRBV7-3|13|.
TGTGCCAGCAGCCCCACGCGGGCTGACACTCAGTACTTC
CASSPTRADTQYF
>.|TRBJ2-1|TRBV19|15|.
TGTGCCAGTAGTATCGGCTCGGGAGTAGGGGATGAGCAGTTCTTC
CASSIGSGVGDEQFF
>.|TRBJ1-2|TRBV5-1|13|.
TGCGCCAGCAGCTTGGGGGTACTACCAGGCTACACCTTC
CASSLGVLPGYTF
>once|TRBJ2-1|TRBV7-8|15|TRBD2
TGTGCCAGCAGCGAACTTAGCGGGGCGTTCGATGAGCAGTTCTTC
CASSELSGAFDEQFF
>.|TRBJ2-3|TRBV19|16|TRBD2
TGTGCCAGTATCCCTGATGGCGGGAGGGCCGTCCGCACGCAGTATTTT
CASIPDGGRAVRTQYF